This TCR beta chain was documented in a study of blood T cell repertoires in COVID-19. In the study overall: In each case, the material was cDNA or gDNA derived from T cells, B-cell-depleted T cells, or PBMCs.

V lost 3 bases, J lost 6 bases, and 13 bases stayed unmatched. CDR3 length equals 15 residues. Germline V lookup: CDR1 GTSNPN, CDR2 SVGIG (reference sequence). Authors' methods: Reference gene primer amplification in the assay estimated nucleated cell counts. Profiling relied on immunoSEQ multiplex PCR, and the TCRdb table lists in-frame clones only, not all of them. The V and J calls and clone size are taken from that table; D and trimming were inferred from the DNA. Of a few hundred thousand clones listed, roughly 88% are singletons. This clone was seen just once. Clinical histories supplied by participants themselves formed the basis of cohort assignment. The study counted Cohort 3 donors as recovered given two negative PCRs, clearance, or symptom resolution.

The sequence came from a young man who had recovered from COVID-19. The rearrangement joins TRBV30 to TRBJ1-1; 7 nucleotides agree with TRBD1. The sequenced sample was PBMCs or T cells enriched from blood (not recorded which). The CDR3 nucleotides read TGTGCCTGGAGCCCTCTGACAGGGCGGCGAGCTGAAGCTTTCTTT. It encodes CAWSPLTGRRAEAFF.